One sample yielded the 9 T cell receptor beta chains listed below, sequenced in a study of technical replicates of blood from several donors (dated by TCRdb to the late 2010s). Library preparation was by the immunoSEQ multiplex PCR assay. Drawn from immuneACCESS, this table holds only the in-frame rearrangements with V and J called that TCRdb kept. Clones are partly lost; checked studies trace under half to an unresolved V gene and leave the rest unexplained. Here the sample has around 67,000 clones; over 95% occur a single time. 0.24% of the sample is taken by the ten largest. The sample taken for sequencing was T cells isolated from PBMCs. Receptors originate from a human donor in good health.

With regard to this clone: The sample holds other DNA sequences that translate to the same CDR3. The rearrangement joins TRBV2 to TRBJ1-1; TRBD1 might be the D (6 bases). V gave up 3 bases and J gave up 3 bases, with 8 bases separating them. The CDR3 totals 13 residues. Germline V gene sequence: CDR1 SNHLY, CDR2 FYNNEI. CDR3 region: CASSDRGYTEAFF. The CDR3 nucleotides are TGTGCCAGCAGTGACAGGGGATACACTGAAGCTTTCTTT.

The V gene is TRBV28, the J gene TRBJ2-2, with 13 bases identical to TRBD2. The V gene end was trimmed by 6 bases and the J gene end by 4 bases; junction bases not matched to a gene: 5. Germline-derived CDR1 and CDR2 are MDHEN and SYDVKM. The CDR3 sequence is 16 residues long. CDR3 protein: CASSLLAGGATGELFF. DNA of the CDR3: TGTGCCAGCAGCCTACTAGCGGGAGGGGCCACCGGGGAGCTGTTTTTT.

The rearrangement links TRBV5-6 to TRBJ1-2; D is unresolved. Trimming left V 1 base short and J 1 base short, with 11 bases between. The CDR3 has 15 residues. In germline, CDR1 is SGHDT, CDR2 YYEEEE. The CDR3 sequence is CASSLTSGSNYGYTF. The CDR3 region has the DNA TGTGCCAGCAGCTTGACCTCGGGGAGTAACTATGGCTACACCTTC.

The chain uses TRBV11-3 and TRBJ2-2; 10 bases are a match to TRBD2. The germline CDR1 and CDR2 sequences are SGHNT and YENEEA. The CDR3 is made up of 17 amino acids. V lost 5 bases, J lost 2 bases, and 8 bases stayed unmatched. The CDR3 here is CASSPGLAGVNTGELFF. CDR3 DNA: TGTGCCAGCAGCCCCGGGCTAGCGGGGGTTAACACCGGGGAGCTGTTTTTT.

This clone was seen just once. The chain is built from TRBV7-9 and TRBJ2-7; 10 bases agree with TRBD1. CDR1 SEHNR and CDR2 FQNEAQ come from the germline V gene (reference sequence). V gave up 2 bases and J gave up 4 bases; unmatched junction bases: 5. This CDR3 is built from 15 residues. CDR3: CASSLPGTGVYEQYF. The CDR3 DNA reads as TGTGCCAGCAGCTTACCCGGGACAGGGGTGTACGAGCAGTACTTC.

This clone has just one count. This rearrangement joins TRBV30 to TRBJ1-4, with a tentative D call TRBD1 (5 bases). CDR3 length: 14 amino acids. The V and J ends lost 0 bases and 4 bases respectively, with 9 bases between them. Germline CDR1 is GTSNPN and CDR2 is SVGIG (reference sequence). CDR3 DNA: TGTGCCTGGAGTGTATCGGGGGTTAATGAAAAACTGTTTTTT. This translates into CAWSVSGVNEKLFF.

The rearrangement uses TRBV2 and TRBJ2-4; 12 bases agree with TRBD2. Germline trimming cut 4 bases from V and 10 bases from J; bases unmatched to any gene: 2. The length of the CDR3 is 13 residues. The germline V gene has CDR1 SNHLY and CDR2 FYNNEI. The CDR3 protein is CASSGTSGMIQYF. CDR3 nucleotides: TGTGCCAGCAGTGGGACTAGCGGGATGATTCAGTACTTC.

The rearrangement uses TRBV5-1 and TRBJ2-5, with 9 bases that match TRBD2. V was pared by 0 bases and J by 5 bases, with 8 bases of the junction left unmatched. Germline V lookup: CDR1 SGHRS, CDR2 YFSETQ. This CDR3 region has 16 residues. CDR3 in amino acids: CASSLAISGSLETQYF. The CDR3 region has the DNA TGCGCCAGCAGCTTGGCGATTAGCGGGAGTTTGGAGACCCAGTACTTC.

The chain joins TRBV6-1 to TRBJ1-1, with 8 bases matching TRBD1. This CDR3 is built from 13 residues. The junction had 3 bases not matched to a gene; V was cut back by 7 bases and J by 2 bases. The V gene's germline CDR1 is MNHNS and CDR2 SASEGT. The CDR3 spells CASTGQGNTEAFF. The CDR3 nucleotides are TGTGCCAGCACCGGACAGGGAAACACTGAAGCTTTCTTT.